This TCR beta chain was retrieved from a study of memory CD4+ T cells and cytomegalovirus serostatus. At the level of the study: Of the healthy Belgian adults, fewer than 10 were CMV seropositive and 20 to 30 seronegative.

Single viable CD3+CD4+CD8-CD45RO+ cells were sorted as the memory CD4+ T cells. Clones were sequenced by immunoSEQ multiplex PCR, and TCRdb holds only the in-frame ones, with some missing. This sample has 56,000 or so clones, with more than 75% found just once. The CDR3 sequence is 12 residues long. With V trimmed by 5 bases and J by 9 bases, 6 bases remained unmatched. The germline gives CDR1 MNHEY, CDR2 SVGAGI. The chain is built from TRBV6-5 and TRBJ2-7; TRBD1 agrees at 8 bases. The sequence was collected from an adult in good health and CMV-seronegative. What was sequenced was memory CD4+ T cells from blood. The CDR3 reads CASSQGQARQYF. In nucleotides, the CDR3 is TGTGCCAGCAGTCAGGGACAGGCGAGGCAGTACTTC.